This T cell receptor (beta chain) is drawn from a study of OX40 agonist ivuxolimab in advanced cancers. For this clone: Its antigen is unknown.

CDR1 LNHDA and CDR2 SQIVND come from the germline V gene (reference sequence). Trimming took off 4 bases at V and 5 bases at J, with 6 bases between the two ends. The CDR3 is 12 residues long. Whole-study results and caveats: In the 0.1 to 3.0 mg/kg range, CD4+ and CD8+ blood T cells had expanded clonally by week 6. Low normalized T-cell clonal expansion also characterized some of the nonresponders.

Method: immunoSEQ multiplex PCR; TCRdb's copy keeps in-frame clones and lacks some. The repertoire holds roughly 48,000 clones, with 75% to 80% as singletons. This receptor was identified in an adult with an advanced solid tumor such as melanoma, head and neck, liver or kidney cancer. The rearrangement uses TRBV19 and TRBJ2-1; D ambiguous. The specimen comprised CD4+ or CD8+ T cells sorted from blood, sampled in a trial of the OX40 agonist ivuxolimab. CDR3 DNA: TGTGCCAGTAGTAATATCGACAATGAGCAGTTCTTC. Its protein product is CASSNIDNEQFF.